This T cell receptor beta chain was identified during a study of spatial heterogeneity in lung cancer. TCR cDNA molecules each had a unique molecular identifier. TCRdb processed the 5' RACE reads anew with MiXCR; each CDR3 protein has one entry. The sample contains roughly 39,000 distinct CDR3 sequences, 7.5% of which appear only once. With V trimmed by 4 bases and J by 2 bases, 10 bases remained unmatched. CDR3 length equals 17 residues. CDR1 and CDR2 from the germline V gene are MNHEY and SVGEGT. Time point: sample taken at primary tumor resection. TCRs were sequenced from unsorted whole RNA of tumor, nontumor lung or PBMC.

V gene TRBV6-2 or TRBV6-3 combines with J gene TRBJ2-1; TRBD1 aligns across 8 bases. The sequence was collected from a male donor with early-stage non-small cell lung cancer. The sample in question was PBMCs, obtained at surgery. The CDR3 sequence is CASSLGRQGSAYNEQFF. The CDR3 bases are TGTGCCAGCAGTTTGGGGCGACAGGGGAGCGCCTACAATGAGCAGTTCTTC.